A single sample gave rise to the 5 T cell receptor beta chains below, sequenced in a study of blood T cell repertoires in COVID-19. The table came from immunoSEQ multiplex PCR; TCRdb's copy has only in-frame clones and leaves some out. This repertoire shows 44,000 or so clones, less than 85% found once; its top ten account for about 4.1%. The sequencing input was peripheral blood. The source of these receptors is a man aged 50 to 60 with active COVID-19.

The chain carries TRBV10-3 and TRBJ1-2, with unresolved D. Germline CDR1 ENHRY, CDR2 SYGVKD. V was pared by 0 bases and J by 4 bases, with 9 bases between. The length of the CDR3 is 14 residues. For the CDR3, the DNA is TGTGCCATCAGTGAGTCGGTTCAGGCCTATGGCTACACCTTC. Translation: CAISESVQAYGYTF.

In nucleotides, the CDR3 is TGTGCCACCAGCAGAGAGAGGGTACAGGGGACCACCCAGTACTTC. It codes for CATSRERVQGTTQYF. The rearrangement links TRBV15 to TRBJ2-5; 7 nucleotides agree with TRBD1. The length of the CDR3 is 15 residues. Germline V gene sequence: CDR1 LNHNV, CDR2 YYDKDF (reference sequence). The junction had 9 bases not matched to a gene; V was cut back by 0 bases and J by 8 bases.

V and J are TRBV7-9 and TRBJ2-4; 8 bases match TRBD1. After removal of 5 bases from V and 8 bases from J, the junction contained 8 bases not matched to a gene. Germline assignment: CDR1 SEHNR and CDR2 FQNEAQ (reference sequence). The CDR3 has 14 residues. The CDR3 sequence: CASSGPRGPDIQYF. Written as DNA, the CDR3 is TGTGCCAGCAGCGGCCCCAGGGGGCCGGACATTCAGTACTTC.

The V call is TRBV15, the J call TRBJ2-3; weak D call: TRBD1 (6 bases). The V gene's germline CDR1 is LNHNV and CDR2 YYDKDF (reference sequence). Trimming stripped 6 bases from V and 2 bases from J, with 15 bases between. The length of the CDR3 is 15 residues. For the CDR3, the DNA is TGTGCCACCAGAAGGACAGACACTTTCACAGATACGCAGTATTTT. Encoded protein: CATRRTDTFTDTQYF.

The chain links TRBV6-1 to TRBJ1-5; D remains ambiguous. Trimming stripped 0 bases from V and 0 bases from J, with 12 bases between. The length of the CDR3 is 17 residues. The germline V gene encodes CDR1 MNHNS and CDR2 SASEGT. CDR3 sequence reads: CASSEAGSLYSNQPQHF. CDR3 bases: TGTGCCAGCAGTGAAGCGGGCAGCCTTTATAGCAATCAGCCCCAGCATTTT.